This T cell receptor (beta chain) was sequenced in a study of graft-versus-host responses after intestinal transplantation. Overall study context: Uniformly, recipients were administered anti-thymocyte globulin induction with subsequent tacrolimus and steroids for two to three years.

CDR3 size: 16 residues. The germline V and J ends were trimmed by 2 bases and 0 bases, with 12 bases remaining between them. TCRdb keeps only in-frame clones here, not all; method: immunoSEQ multiplex PCR. The repertoire includes 95,000 or so clones, about nine tenths of them detected once, and about 15% sits in the top ten. The chain employs TRBV23-1 and TRBJ2-3; perhaps TRBD2 as D (5 bases). TRBV23-1 is placed among ORFs of uncertain function. The specimen was PBMCs, collected around 450 days after intestinal transplant. This clonotype was obtained from a human patient who received an intestinal transplant, so some T cells may come from the graft donor. The CDR3 nucleotides read TGCGCCAGCAGTCAAGGAGGTGGTGAGAGCACAGATACGCAGTATTTT. Its protein product is CASSQGGGESTDTQYF.